The 24 T cell receptor beta chains given below trace back to one sample, sequenced in a study of control samples from healthy donors and cancer patients. Measured with immunoSEQ multiplex PCR; TCRdb has only the in-frame clones, and not every one. The repertoire holds 80,000 to 100,000 clones, with roughly 92% as singletons. The sequencing input was blood. These receptors all come from a human donor in good health. The donor label of this sample is uncertain.

This clone was seen a single time. The J gene is TRBJ1-1, the V gene TRBV5-6; D is possibly TRBD1 (5 bases). Deletions cut 3 bases from V and 0 bases from J, with 15 bases between. Germline CDR1 and CDR2: SGHDT and YYEEEE. This CDR3 is built from 16 residues. The CDR3 reads CASSSDSGRMNTEAFF. DNA of the CDR3: TGTGCCAGCAGCTCCGACTCGGGGCGGATGAACACTGAAGCTTTCTTT.

This chain joins TRBV28 and TRBJ1-5, with no clear D. V lost 4 bases and J lost 2, with 21 bases in between. Germline CDR1 and CDR2: MDHEN and SYDVKM. The CDR3 spans 18 residues. The CDR3 reads CASSSSSGIPGGNQPQHF. The CDR3 region has the DNA TGTGCCAGCAGTTCATCTTCGGGGATTCCTGGCGGCAATCAGCCCCAGCATTTT.

The chain links TRBV28 to TRBJ2-2; TRBD1 agrees at 8 bases. Germline V gene data show CDR1 as MDHEN and CDR2 as SYDVKM. The CDR3 covers 15 residues. After removal of 6 bases from V and 5 bases from J, the junction contained 8 bases not matched to a gene. This CDR3 reads CASRSTGAGTGELFF. Here the CDR3 DNA reads TGTGCCAGCAGATCGACAGGGGCGGGAACCGGGGAGCTGTTTTTT.

The chain couples TRBV18 to TRBJ1-6; 8 bases agree with TRBD1. This CDR3 comprises 13 residues. CDR1 is KGHSH and CDR2 is LQKENI in the germline V gene. The ends lost 6 bases at V and 12 bases at J; junction bases unmatched: 7. The CDR3 DNA follows: TGTGCCAGCTCGTCCGGACAGGGAAGACCCCTCCACTTT. Its translation: CASSSGQGRPLHF.

This chain uses TRBV30 with TRBJ2-7; 7 bases align to TRBD1. CDR1 is GTSNPN, CDR2 SVGIG, per germline (reference sequence). After removal of 1 base from V and 6 bases from J, the junction contained 6 bases not matched to a gene. This CDR3 is built from 13 residues. This CDR3 reads CAWSGQGIREQYV. Here the CDR3 DNA reads TGTGCCTGGAGTGGACAGGGTATCCGCGAGCAGTACGTC.

V and J are TRBV7-7 and TRBJ2-1; 11 nucleotides agree with TRBD2. V lost 5 bases to trimming and J lost 9 bases; unmatched junction nucleotides: 12. The CDR3 sequence is 16 residues long. In germline, CDR1 is SSHAT, CDR2 FNYEAQ (reference sequence). CDR3 in amino acids: CASSQGLAGGRSEQFF. DNA for the CDR3: TGTGCCAGCAGCCAGGGGCTAGCGGGGGGCCGCAGTGAGCAGTTCTTC.

This chain connects TRBV30 to TRBJ2-2, with 9 bases aligning to TRBD1. The junction had 7 bases not matched to a gene; V was cut back by 5 bases and J by 3 bases. This CDR3 is built from 15 residues. Per the germline V gene, CDR1 is GTSNPN and CDR2 is SVGIG (reference sequence). CDR3 region: CAWGRDRVDTGELFF. The CDR3 region has the DNA TGTGCCTGGGGACGGGACAGGGTGGACACCGGGGAGCTGTTTTTT.

The rearrangement joins TRBV24-1 to TRBJ1-2, with 9 nucleotides matching TRBD1. V lost 4 bases to trimming and J lost 4 bases; unmatched junction nucleotides: 6. In germline, CDR1 is KGHDR, CDR2 SFDVKD. This CDR3 comprises 15 residues. CDR3 coding DNA: TGTGCCACCAGTGAGGGGACAGGGACCCGCTATGGCTACACCTTC. This encodes CATSEGTGTRYGYTF.

The rearrangement uses TRBV28 and TRBJ2-2, with 12 bases that match TRBD2. V was pared by 6 bases and J by 6 bases, with 5 bases of the junction left unmatched. CDR1 is MDHEN and CDR2 is SYDVKM in the germline V gene. There are 15 residues in the CDR3. Here the CDR3 reads CASSLRLAGAGELFF. The CDR3 DNA is TGTGCCAGCAGCCTGCGACTAGCGGGGGCCGGGGAGCTGTTTTTT. The full variable domain, with the rest looked up from reference TRBV28 and TRBJ2-2, is DVKVTQSSRYLVKRTGEKVFLECVQDMDHENMFWYRQDPGLGLRLIYFSYDVKMKEKGDIPEGYSVSREKKERFSLILESASTNQTSMYLCASSLRLAGAGELFFGEGSRLTVL.

The V call is TRBV24-1, the J call TRBJ2-5; 7 nucleotides line up with TRBD1. Germline CDR1 is KGHDR and CDR2 is SFDVKD. This CDR3 is built from 15 residues. The V segment lost 4 bases and the J segment 4 bases; nucleotides outside the gene matches: 8. The CDR3 spells CATSERKGTAETQYF. The CDR3 bases are TGTGCCACCAGTGAGAGGAAAGGGACAGCAGAGACCCAGTACTTC.

V gene TRBV5-1 combines with J gene TRBJ2-7, with 10 nucleotides matching TRBD1. The CDR3 extends over 15 amino acids. V gave up 3 bases and J gave up 5 bases; unmatched junction bases: 8. Germline V gene data show CDR1 as SGHRS and CDR2 as YFSETQ. The CDR3: CASSSRTGGGNEQYF. The CDR3, as DNA: TGCGCCAGCAGCTCCCGGACAGGGGGTGGCAACGAGCAGTACTTC.

The chain is built from TRBV7-9 and TRBJ1-4; D ambiguous. Germline CDR1 and CDR2: SEHNR and FQNEAQ (reference sequence). The germline V and J ends were trimmed by 2 bases and 11 bases, with 18 bases remaining between them. This CDR3 is built from 15 residues. In nucleotides, the CDR3 is TGTGCCAGCAGCTTACTGGTCCACAAGAGCAATAAACTGTTTTTT. Protein product: CASSLLVHKSNKLFF.

V gene TRBV7-2 combines with J gene TRBJ2-1; D not resolved. V lost 2 bases to trimming and J lost 6 bases, with 11 bases between them. CDR1 is SGHTA and CDR2 is FQGNSA in the germline V gene. The CDR3 is 14 residues long. The CDR3 is CASSLSVLGNEQFF. The CDR3 DNA reads as TGTGCCAGCAGCTTAAGTGTGTTGGGCAATGAGCAGTTCTTC.

This chain's CDR3 is CASSLIAGSDEQFF. The CDR3 nucleotides read TGCGCCAGCAGCTTGATAGCGGGAAGCGATGAGCAGTTCTTC. The chain links TRBV5-1 to TRBJ2-1; 8 bases align to TRBD2. V was clipped by 1 base and J by 8 bases; unmatched bases: 5. Germline-derived CDR1 and CDR2 are SGHRS and YFSETQ. The CDR3 has 14 amino acids. The whole variable domain, remainder taken from reference TRBV5-1 and TRBJ2-1, is KAGVTQTPRYLIKTRGQQVTLSCSPISGHRSVSWYQQTPGQGLQFLFEYFSETQRNKGNFPGRFSGRQFSNSRSEMNVSTLELGDSALYLCASSLIAGSDEQFFGPGTRLTVL.

This clone was detected once. The genes are TRBV12-3 or TRBV12-4 and TRBJ1-2, with unresolved D. The CDR3 totals 13 residues. V shed 3 bases and J shed 0 bases, with 5 bases lying between them. The CDR3 DNA reads as TGTGCCAGCAGTTTTTCGACTAACTATGGCTACACCTTC. It encodes CASSFSTNYGYTF.

CDR3 sequence reads: CASSQPGANVLTF. The CDR3, as DNA: TGTGCCAGCAGCCAACCTGGGGCCAACGTCCTGACTTTC. V and J are TRBV3-1 (or the pseudogene TRBV3-2) and TRBJ2-6; D unresolved. V dropped 2 bases and J dropped 2 bases, with 1 base sitting between them. The CDR3 is 13 amino acids. Germline lookup yields CDR1 LGHDT and CDR2 YNNKEL (reference sequence).

The rearrangement uses TRBV6-5 and TRBJ2-2; 7 bases align to TRBD1. Germline loops: CDR1 MNHEY, CDR2 SVGAGI. The CDR3 has 14 amino acids. With V trimmed by 7 bases and J by 5 bases, 7 bases remained unmatched. The CDR3 DNA follows: TGTGCCAGCACCCGATCCAGGGGGACCGGGGAGCTGTTTTTT. This gives the protein CASTRSRGTGELFF.

The chain employs TRBV30 and TRBJ1-1; 7 positions match TRBD1. The V and J ends lost 0 bases and 4 bases, in that order; junction bases with no gene match: 8. This CDR3 spans 15 amino acids. Germline CDR1 GTSNPN, CDR2 SVGIG (reference sequence). The CDR3 loop is CAWSVRSRGSTEAFF. The CDR3 nucleotides read TGTGCCTGGAGTGTCAGGTCCAGGGGGTCCACTGAAGCTTTCTTT.

The V and J genes are TRBV5-6 and TRBJ2-3; D perhaps matches TRBD2 (5 bases). Germline loops: CDR1 SGHDT, CDR2 YYEEEE. This CDR3 has 17 residues. V lost 2 bases to trimming and J lost 3 bases, with 19 bases between them. This CDR3 is CASSFGPNRGSTDTQYF. The CDR3 nucleotides are TGTGCCAGCAGCTTCGGTCCGAACAGAGGGAGTACAGATACGCAGTATTTT.

CDR3 in amino acids: CASRPRAGDNEKLFF. In DNA form, the CDR3 reads TGTGCCAGTAGGCCCAGGGCAGGGGATAATGAAAAACTGTTTTTT. The chain joins TRBV19 to TRBJ1-4; tentative D call: TRBD1 (6 bases). Trimming cost V 6 bases and J 4 bases, with 15 bases left between them. CDR1 is LNHDA and CDR2 is SQIVND in the germline V gene (reference sequence). There are 15 residues in the CDR3.

The rearrangement links TRBV6-5 to TRBJ2-3, with 9 bases identical to TRBD2. J lost 7 bases, V lost 2 bases, and 7 bases had no gene match. The CDR3 covers 15 residues. Germline V lookup: CDR1 MNHEY, CDR2 SVGAGI. Written as DNA, the CDR3 is TGTGCCAGCAGTTACGCGGGGGGGTCGTCGAATACGCAGTATTTT. It is translated as CASSYAGGSSNTQYF.

The CDR3 here is CASSLEGSGNTIYF. The CDR3 bases are TGTGCCAGCAGCTTGGAGGGGTCTGGAAACACCATATATTTT. The chain employs TRBV5-6 and TRBJ1-3, with D maybe TRBD1 (5 bases). The CDR3 is made up of 14 amino acids. The germline V and J ends were trimmed by 0 bases and 1 base, with 5 bases remaining between them. Germline assignment: CDR1 SGHDT and CDR2 YYEEEE.

J is TRBJ2-2 and V is TRBV30; D is possibly TRBD1 (5 bases). The V and J ends lost 1 base and 5 bases respectively, with 11 bases between them. Germline V gives CDR1 GTSNPN, CDR2 SVGIG (reference sequence). The CDR3 is 14 residues long. This chain's CDR3 is CAWSATTETGELFF. In nucleotides, the CDR3 is TGTGCCTGGAGTGCCACGACAGAAACCGGGGAGCTGTTTTTT.

This clone has only a few counts. CDR3 sequence reads: CASTRGRPNSPLHF. The CDR3 coding sequence is TGTGCCAGTACGAGGGGACGGCCTAATTCACCCCTCCACTTT. The V and J genes are TRBV19 and TRBJ1-6; TRBD1 is a possible D gene (5 bases). The CDR3 length is 14 residues. CDR1 and CDR2 from the germline V gene are LNHDA and SQIVND (reference sequence). Deletions cut 7 bases from V and 6 bases from J, with 13 bases between.